The source of this TCR beta chain is a study of CD4 T cell repertoires in COVID-19. Study-wide context: Other coronavirus spike proteins restimulated relabeled CFSE-low cells expanded with IL-2 for approximately eleven days.

Broader study findings: Several top expanded SARS-CoV-2-reactive clonotypes were shared by two or three memory subsets. Some SARS-CoV-2 clonotypes, between about 7 and 28%, recurred in SARS-CoV and/or HKU1 cultures.

As for this clone: Its antigen is not known.

The junction had 6 bases not matched to a gene; V was cut back by 4 bases and J by 4 bases. The germline V gene encodes CDR1 LNHDA and CDR2 SQIVND (reference sequence). The CDR3 spans 15 residues. Method: immunoSEQ multiplex PCR; TCRdb's copy keeps in-frame clones and lacks some. The table shows 20,000 or so clones, with roughly 91% occurring only once. No culture step preceded sequencing of the ex vivo isolated memory T cells. The sequence was collected from a human donor who had COVID-19. The input for sequencing was central memory CD4+ T cells from blood, taken before the COVID-19 pandemic. The chain joins TRBV19 to TRBJ1-4, with 7 bases fitting TRBD1. The CDR3 bases are TGTGCCAGTAGTAAAGGACAGGCGAATAATGAAAAACTGTTTTTT. This codes for CASSKGQANNEKLFF.